This T cell receptor (beta chain) came from a study of shared clonotypes between healthy human individuals. Only in-frame clones appear in the TCRdb table, and some are missing; sequencing was by immunoSEQ multiplex PCR. The sample consists of roughly 1,500,000 clones, 95% to 99% of them appearing once. The CDR3 extends over 14 amino acids. Germline V gene data show CDR1 as KGHSH and CDR2 as LQKENI. Deletions cut 6 bases from V and 2 bases from J, with 11 bases between. Study findings and constraints: Sharing across several donors was seen in 4% to 6.5% of naive CD4 clonotypes.

CD45RA-negative memory and CD45RA+ naive subsets were split from the CD4+ cells. About this clone itself: Its antigen is undetermined.

This clonotype was sampled from a man aged 25 to 40 in good health. Material: naive CD4+ T cells sorted from blood. Noted subset: CD45RA+ positively selected. The J gene is TRBJ2-1, the V gene TRBV18; D is perhaps TRBD1 (5 bases). The CDR3 sequence is CASSWGRTYNEQFF. CDR3 nucleotide sequence: TGTGCCAGCTCTTGGGGCAGGACCTACAATGAGCAGTTCTTC.